This T cell receptor (beta chain) was captured in a study of T cells after yellow fever vaccination. The CDR3 covers 15 residues. Germline V gene data show CDR1 as WSHSY and CDR2 as SAAADI. V was shortened by 0 bases and J by 2 bases, with 10 bases between the two germline ends. Each CDR3 protein gets one entry after TCRdb re-called the 5' RACE reads with MiXCR. This sample has some 400,000 distinct CDR3 sequences, with around 20% found just once. The gene calls are TRBV10-2 and TRBJ1-2; possible D gene TRBD1, 5 bases. This clonotype was sampled from a man between 18 and 29 years old who received the YFV17D yellow fever vaccine. Source: PBMCs, taken before the yellow fever booster vaccination. The DNA for the CDR3 is TGCGCCAGCAGTGAGTCCGGGACGGGAAACTATGGCTACACCTTC. It codes for CASSESGTGNYGYTF.